This TCR beta chain was retrieved from a study of blood T cell repertoires in COVID-19. Germline V gene lookup returns CDR1 ENHRY and CDR2 SYGVKD. Trimming at V came to 0 bases and at J to 5 bases, leaving 7 bases not matched to a gene. This CDR3 is 16 amino acids long. This clone was detected only a few times. Here immunoSEQ multiplex PCR was the method, and the copy in TCRdb shows in-frame clones only, minus some. The sample has over 600,000 clones; 85% to 90% are singletons. The chain recombines TRBV10-3 with TRBJ1-2; 9 bases fit TRBD1. This clonotype was obtained from a woman under 30 with acute or convalescent COVID-19. The sequenced sample consisted of peripheral blood. CDR3 nucleotide sequence: TGTGCCATCAGTGAGTCTAGGGACAGGGCTTTTTATGGCTACACCTTC. It specifies CAISESRDRAFYGYTF.